These T cell receptor beta chains were read from a single sample in a study of blood T cell repertoires in COVID-19. The protocol was immunoSEQ multiplex PCR, while the TCRdb copy is restricted to in-frame clones and leaves out a portion. Of approximately 260,000 clones listed, approximately 86% are singletons. Specimen: peripheral blood. The receptors come from a man younger than 35 with active or convalescent COVID-19. Both conserved end residues are part of each CDR3. D genes are given only for firm matches. Clone size is given for some rows only: seen once, a few or many times, or a class if the clone is expanded.

clone_size d_call j_call v_call cdr3_aa cdr3_nt
- - TRBJ2-7 TRBV6-5 CASSYGGGGGSYEQYF TGTGCCAGCAGTTACGGCGGGGGAGGGGGGTCATACGAGCAGTACTTC
once - TRBJ1-3 TRBV19 CASRPQRGYTIYF TGTGCCAGTAGGCCCCAGCGGGGTTACACCATATATTTT
- - TRBJ1-4 TRBV4-1 CASSQGQGTPTNEKLFF TGCGCCAGCAGCCAAGGTCAGGGGACACCAACTAATGAAAAACTGTTTTTT
few - TRBJ2-7 TRBV6-5 CASSYNTYRAYEQYF TGTGCCAGCAGTTACAACACGTACAGAGCCTACGAGCAGTACTTC
- TRBD1 TRBJ2-1 TRBV20-1 CSARTGQGEFF TGCAGTGCTAGGACGGGACAGGGTGAGTTCTTC
- - TRBJ1-5 TRBV6-4 CAGSIVDSIRRQPQHF TGTGCCGGGTCAATCGTGGACAGCATACGAAGGCAGCCCCAGCATTTT
- TRBD1 TRBJ1-1 TRBV5-4 CASSRDRGGKGNTEAFF TGTGCCAGCAGCCGGGACAGGGGAGGGAAGGGGAACACTGAAGCTTTCTTT
- - TRBJ1-2 TRBV3-1/TRBV3-2 CASSRGVGSSYGYTF TGTGCCAGCAGCCGGGGCGTGGGCTCGAGCTATGGCTACACCTTC
- - TRBJ2-2 TRBV28 CASSLGGAWTGELFF TGTGCCAGCAGTTTAGGGGGCGCGTGGACCGGGGAGCTGTTTTTT
- TRBD1 TRBJ1-6 TRBV6-6 CASSRQGQPLHF TGTGCCAGCAGTAGACAGGGCCAACCCCTCCACTTT
- TRBD2 TRBJ2-1 TRBV4-3 CASSQERVAGAYEQFF TGCGCCAGCAGCCAAGAACGGGTAGCGGGGGCATATGAGCAGTTCTTC
once - TRBJ1-1 TRBV9 CASSVVAGSEAFF TGTGCCAGCAGCGTAGTGGCAGGATCTGAAGCTTTCTTT
- TRBD1 TRBJ1-2 TRBV6-5 CASSNTGARWGYTF TGTGCCAGCAGCAATACAGGGGCCCGGTGGGGCTACACCTTC
- - TRBJ2-3 TRBV5-1 CASSLSTTLDTQYF TGCGCCAGCAGCTTGAGTACTACCTTAGATACGCAGTATTTT
- - TRBJ2-7 TRBV2 CASSGGLLDYEQYF TGTGCCAGCAGTGGTGGCCTTCTAGACTACGAGCAGTACTTC
- TRBD2 TRBJ2-1 TRBV2 CASSEPPGTSDNEQFF TGTGCCAGCAGTGAACCGCCCGGGACTAGCGACAATGAGCAGTTCTTC
- - TRBJ1-5 TRBV15 CATSSAPRGSNQPQHF TGTGCCACCAGCAGTGCTCCCAGGGGTAGCAATCAGCCCCAGCATTTT
- - TRBJ2-7 TRBV10-3 CAISEQLTPYEQYF TGTGCCATCAGTGAGCAACTAACTCCCTACGAGCAGTACTTC
- - TRBJ2-5 TRBV7-9 CASSLGEETQYF TGTGCCAGCAGCTTGGGAGAAGAGACCCAGTACTTC
few TRBD1 TRBJ2-2 TRBV19 CASSTYRGAAGELFF TGTGCCAGTTCGACCTACAGGGGTGCGGCCGGGGAGCTGTTTTTT
- TRBD1 TRBJ1-6 TRBV28 CASSSGQGGSPLHF TGTGCCAGCAGTTCGGGACAGGGCGGTTCACCCCTCCACTTT
- - TRBJ1-2 TRBV18 CASSPGLGSYGYTF TGTGCCAGCTCACCGGGGCTTGGTAGCTATGGCTACACCTTC
- TRBD2 TRBJ2-3 TRBV10-2 CATRRLAGAPDTQYF TGCGCCACTCGCCGACTAGCGGGGGCCCCAGATACGCAGTATTTT
few TRBD1 TRBJ2-2 TRBV29-1 CSVAVQGAGELFF TGCAGCGTTGCTGTACAGGGGGCCGGGGAGCTGTTTTTT
- - TRBJ2-4 TRBV5-1 CASSFSGRAGMNIQYF TGCGCCAGCAGCTTCTCCGGCCGGGCGGGAATGAACATTCAGTACTTC
- - TRBJ1-5 TRBV7-6 CASSSRGLDQPQHF TGTGCCAGCAGCTCGCGGGGGCTCGATCAGCCCCAGCATTTT
- - TRBJ1-1 TRBV19 CASTGGHSPSLIMNTEAFF TGTGCCAGTACTGGGGGCCATTCACCATCCCTGATTATGAACACTGAAGCTTTCTTT
- - TRBJ1-5 TRBV3-1/TRBV3-2 CASSPSRGQDSNQPQHF TGTGCCAGCAGCCCGTCGCGGGGGCAGGATAGCAATCAGCCCCAGCATTTT
- TRBD1 TRBJ2-1 TRBV11-2 CASRHTRGRDEQFF TGTGCCAGCAGACATACGAGGGGGCGGGATGAGCAGTTCTTC
- TRBD1 TRBJ1-2 TRBV7-6 CASSLGGPTGVYGYTF TGTGCCAGCAGCCTTGGCGGGCCTACAGGGGTCTATGGCTACACCTTC
few - TRBJ2-5 TRBV5-4 CASNLEGSSRAQYF TGTGCCAGCAACTTGGAGGGTAGCTCGAGGGCCCAGTACTTC
once - TRBJ1-5 TRBV3-1/TRBV3-2 CASSQEASYQPQHF TGTGCCAGCAGCCAAGAAGCGTCCTATCAGCCCCAGCATTTT